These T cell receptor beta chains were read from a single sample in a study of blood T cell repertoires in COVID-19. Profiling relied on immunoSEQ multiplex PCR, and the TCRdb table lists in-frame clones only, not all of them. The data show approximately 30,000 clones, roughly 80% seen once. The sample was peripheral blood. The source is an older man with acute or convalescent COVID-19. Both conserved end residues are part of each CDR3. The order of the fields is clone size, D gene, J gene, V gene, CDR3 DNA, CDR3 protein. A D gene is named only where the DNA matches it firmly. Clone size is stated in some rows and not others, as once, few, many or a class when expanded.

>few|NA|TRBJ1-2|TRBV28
TGTGCCAGCAGTTTACAGGATCCCGCCTATGGCTACACCTTC
CASSLQDPAYGYTF
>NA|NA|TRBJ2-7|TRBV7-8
TGTGCCAGCAGCTTAGCAACAGGGATCACCTACGAGCAGTACTTC
CASSLATGITYEQYF
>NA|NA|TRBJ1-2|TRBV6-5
TGTGCCAGCAGTCTAAAACCAGGGGCGGGTGGCTACACCTTC
CASSLKPGAGGYTF
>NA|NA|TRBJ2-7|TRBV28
TGTGCCAGCGAAGGACAGACCTCCTACGAGCAGTACTTC
CASEGQTSYEQYF
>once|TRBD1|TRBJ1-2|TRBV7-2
TGTGCCAGCAATCCACCGGGACAGGGGAACTATGGCTACACCTTC
CASNPPGQGNYGYTF
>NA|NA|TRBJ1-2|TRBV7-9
TGTGCCAGCAGCCTATTGGGAGACTATGGCTACACCTTC
CASSLLGDYGYTF
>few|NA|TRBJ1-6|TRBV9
TGTGCCAGCAGCGTAGTGGGGAGGGGGGCGAGGGATTCACCCCTCCACTTT
CASSVVGRGARDSPLHF
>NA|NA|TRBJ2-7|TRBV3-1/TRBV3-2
TGTGCCAGCAGCCAAGATAATCTAGGGGCGGGGGAGCAGTACTTC
CASSQDNLGAGEQYF
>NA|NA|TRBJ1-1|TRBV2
TGTGCCAGCAGTGGGGACAAGAGGGGGTTGGACACTGAAGCTTTCTTT
CASSGDKRGLDTEAFF
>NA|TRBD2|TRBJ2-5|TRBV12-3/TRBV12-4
TGTGCCAGCAGTTTGTTCGGGGGGGAGACCCAGTACTTC
CASSLFGGETQYF
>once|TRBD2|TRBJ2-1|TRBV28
TGTGCCAGCAGGGGGACTAGTAGAAACAATGAGCAGTTCTTC
CASRGTSRNNEQFF
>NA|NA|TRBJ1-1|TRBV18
TGTGCCAGCTCCTACGGGGGGAACACTGAAGCTTTCTTT
CASSYGGNTEAFF
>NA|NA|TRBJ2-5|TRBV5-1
TGCGCCAGCAGCTTGAGCAGGGGAGGGGAGACCCAGTACTTC
CASSLSRGGETQYF
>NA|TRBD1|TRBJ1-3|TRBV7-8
TGTGCCAGCAGCTACGGGACAGGGTTCAGAGGTGGAAACACCATATATTTT
CASSYGTGFRGGNTIYF
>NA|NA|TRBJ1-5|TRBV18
TGTGCCAGCTCACGCCGGGGGACCCATCAGCCCCAGCATTTT
CASSRRGTHQPQHF
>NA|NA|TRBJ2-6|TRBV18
TGTGCCAGCTCCCAGGCAGGGGTAAGGTCCTCTGGGGCCAACGTCCTGACTTTC
CASSQAGVRSSGANVLTF
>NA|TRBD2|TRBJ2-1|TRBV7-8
TGTGCCAGCAGCTTAGCTTCTAGCGGGGTAGAGCAGTTCTTC
CASSLASSGVEQFF
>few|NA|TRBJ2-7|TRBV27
TGTGCCAGCAGTTCCCAAGAGGGAGGCGAGCAGTACTTC
CASSSQEGGEQYF
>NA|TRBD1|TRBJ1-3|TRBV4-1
TGCGCCAGCAGCCATCCCGGGTGGCAGGGGGCTGGAAACACCATATATTTT
CASSHPGWQGAGNTIYF
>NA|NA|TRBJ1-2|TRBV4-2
TGTGCCAGCAGCCAAGGACTCAACGATTTGGGCTATGGCTACACCTTC
CASSQGLNDLGYGYTF
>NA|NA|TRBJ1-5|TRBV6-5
TGTGCCAGCAGGCCTGGACAGAGCAATCAGCCCCAGCATTTT
CASRPGQSNQPQHF
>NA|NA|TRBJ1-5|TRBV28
TGTGCCAGCAGTTCACCCCGGAGGGGAGGTAGCAATCAGCCCCAGCATTTT
CASSSPRRGGSNQPQHF
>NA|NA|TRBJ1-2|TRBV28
TGTGCCAGCAGACGAAACACGGGGGGGTATGGCTACACCTTC
CASRRNTGGYGYTF
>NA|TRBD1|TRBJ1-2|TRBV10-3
TGTGCCATCAGGGACAGGGGGTACTATGGCTACACCTTC
CAIRDRGYYGYTF
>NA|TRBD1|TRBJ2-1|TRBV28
TGTGCCAGCAGTTCTCCCGGGACAGGGATCTACAATGAGCAGTTCTTC
CASSSPGTGIYNEQFF
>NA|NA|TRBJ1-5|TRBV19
TGTGCCAGTAGTATAGACAGGGGTGCCGGGTTGCCCCAGCATTTT
CASSIDRGAGLPQHF
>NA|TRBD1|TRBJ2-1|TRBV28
TGTGCCAGCCAAGGGACAGGGGGATCGAGGCATGAGCAGTTCTTC
CASQGTGGSRHEQFF
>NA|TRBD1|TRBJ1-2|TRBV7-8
TGTGCCAGCAGCTTATCAAGGGACAGAGGTTTACGTGGCTACACCTTC
CASSLSRDRGLRGYTF
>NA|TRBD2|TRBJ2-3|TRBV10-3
TGTGCCATCAGCGGCAGCGGGGGGAGAATAGATACGCAGTATTTT
CAISGSGGRIDTQYF
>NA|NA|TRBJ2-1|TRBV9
TGTGCCAGCAGCGTAGCTCCCGTGAATGAGCAGTTCTTC
CASSVAPVNEQFF
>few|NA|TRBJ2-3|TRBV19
TGTGCCAGTAGTTTCGGTAACACAGATACGCAGTATTTT
CASSFGNTDTQYF
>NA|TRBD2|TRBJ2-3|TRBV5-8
TGTGCCAGCAGCTTGAACCTAGCGGGAACCACAGATACGCAGTATTTT
CASSLNLAGTTDTQYF
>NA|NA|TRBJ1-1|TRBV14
TGTGCCAGCAGCCAACCAGAAATGAACACTGAAGCTTTCTTT
CASSQPEMNTEAFF